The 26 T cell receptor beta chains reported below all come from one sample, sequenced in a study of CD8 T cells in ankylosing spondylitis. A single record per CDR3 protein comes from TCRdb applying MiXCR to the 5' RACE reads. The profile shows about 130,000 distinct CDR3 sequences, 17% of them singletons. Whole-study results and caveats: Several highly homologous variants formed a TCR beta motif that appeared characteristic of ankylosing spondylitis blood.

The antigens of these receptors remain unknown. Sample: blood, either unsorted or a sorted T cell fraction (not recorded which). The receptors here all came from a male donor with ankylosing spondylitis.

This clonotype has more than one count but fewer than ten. CDR3 protein: CASSEGLPTYEQYF. In nucleotides, the CDR3 is TGTGCCAGCAGCGAGGGACTCCCTACCTACGAGCAGTACTTC. This chain connects TRBV9 to TRBJ2-7; a weak D match, TRBD2 (6 bases). V was cut by 3 bases and J by 2 bases, with 12 bases left in between. The CDR3 spans 14 residues. Germline lookup yields CDR1 SGDLS and CDR2 YYNGEE.

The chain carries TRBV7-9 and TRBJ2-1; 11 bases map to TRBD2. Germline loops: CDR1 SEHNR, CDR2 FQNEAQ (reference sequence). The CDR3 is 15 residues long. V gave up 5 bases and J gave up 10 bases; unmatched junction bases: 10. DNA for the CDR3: TGTGCCAGCAGCAGCACTAGCGGGAGTACAAGGGAGCAGTTCTTC. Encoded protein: CASSSTSGSTREQFF.

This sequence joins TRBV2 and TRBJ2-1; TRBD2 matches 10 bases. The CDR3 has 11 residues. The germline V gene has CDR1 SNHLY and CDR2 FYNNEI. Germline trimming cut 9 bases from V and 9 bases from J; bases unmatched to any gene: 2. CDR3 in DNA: TGTGCCAGGGGGACTAGCGTTGAGCAGTTCTTC. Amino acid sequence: CARGTSVEQFF.

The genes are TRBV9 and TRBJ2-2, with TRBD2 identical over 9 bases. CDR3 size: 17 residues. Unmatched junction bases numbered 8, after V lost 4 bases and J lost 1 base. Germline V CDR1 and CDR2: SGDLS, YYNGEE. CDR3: CASSPSSGGWNTGELFF. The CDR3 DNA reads TGTGCCAGCAGCCCAAGTAGCGGGGGCTGGAACACCGGGGAGCTGTTTTTT.

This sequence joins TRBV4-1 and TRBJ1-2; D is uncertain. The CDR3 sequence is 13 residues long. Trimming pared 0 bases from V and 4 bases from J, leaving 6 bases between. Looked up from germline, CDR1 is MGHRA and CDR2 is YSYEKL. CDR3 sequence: CASSQDVGYGYTF. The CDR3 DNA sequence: TGCGCCAGCAGCCAAGATGTAGGCTATGGCTACACCTTC.

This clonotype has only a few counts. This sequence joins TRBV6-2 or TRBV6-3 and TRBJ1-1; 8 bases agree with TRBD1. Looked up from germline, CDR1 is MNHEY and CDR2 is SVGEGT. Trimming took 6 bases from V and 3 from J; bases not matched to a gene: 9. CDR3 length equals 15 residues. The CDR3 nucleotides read TGTGCCAGCAGATCCTTGGACAGGGTTTACACTGAAGCTTTCTTT. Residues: CASRSLDRVYTEAFF.

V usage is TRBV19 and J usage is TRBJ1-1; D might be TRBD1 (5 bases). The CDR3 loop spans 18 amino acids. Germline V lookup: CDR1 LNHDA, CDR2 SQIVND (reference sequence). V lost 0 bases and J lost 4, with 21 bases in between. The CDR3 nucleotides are TGTGCCAGTAGTATAGAAGGGACGCCGGGTCAATCGGGCACTGAAGCTTTCTTT. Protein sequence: CASSIEGTPGQSGTEAFF.

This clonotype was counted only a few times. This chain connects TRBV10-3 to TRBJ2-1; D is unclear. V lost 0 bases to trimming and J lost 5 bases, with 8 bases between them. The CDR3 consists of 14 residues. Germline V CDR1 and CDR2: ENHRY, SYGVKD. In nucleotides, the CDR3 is TGTGCCATCAGTGAGTCGACCAGCGACAATGAGCAGTTCTTC. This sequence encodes CAISESTSDNEQFF.

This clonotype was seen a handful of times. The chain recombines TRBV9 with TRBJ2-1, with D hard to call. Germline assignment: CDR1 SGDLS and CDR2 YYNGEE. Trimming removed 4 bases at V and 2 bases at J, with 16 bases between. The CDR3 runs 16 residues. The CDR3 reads CASSPRTAGPYNEQFF. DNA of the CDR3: TGTGCCAGCAGCCCCCGGACGGCTGGCCCCTACAATGAGCAGTTCTTC.

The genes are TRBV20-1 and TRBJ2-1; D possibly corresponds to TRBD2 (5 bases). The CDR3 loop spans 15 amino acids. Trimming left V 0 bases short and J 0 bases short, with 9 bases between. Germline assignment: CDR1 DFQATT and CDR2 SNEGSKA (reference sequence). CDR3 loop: CSARDTRDSYNEQFF. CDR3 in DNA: TGCAGTGCTAGAGATACCCGGGACTCCTACAATGAGCAGTTCTTC.

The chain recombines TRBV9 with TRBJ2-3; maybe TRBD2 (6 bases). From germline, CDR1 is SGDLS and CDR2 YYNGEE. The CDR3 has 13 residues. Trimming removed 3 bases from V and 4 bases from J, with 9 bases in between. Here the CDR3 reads CASSESGADTQYF. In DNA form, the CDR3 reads TGTGCCAGCAGCGAATCGGGGGCAGATACGCAGTATTTT.

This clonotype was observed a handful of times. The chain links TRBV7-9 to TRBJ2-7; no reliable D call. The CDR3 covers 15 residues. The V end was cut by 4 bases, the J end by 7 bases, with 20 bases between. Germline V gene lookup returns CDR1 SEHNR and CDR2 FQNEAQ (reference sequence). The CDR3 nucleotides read TGTGCCAGCAGCTCCCGGAGTGGGCCCTTGGATGAGCAGTACTTC. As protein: CASSSRSGPLDEQYF.

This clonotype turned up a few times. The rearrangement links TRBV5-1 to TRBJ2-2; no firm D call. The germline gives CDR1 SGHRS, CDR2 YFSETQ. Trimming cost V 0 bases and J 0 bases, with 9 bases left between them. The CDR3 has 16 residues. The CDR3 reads CASSLDQRANTGELFF. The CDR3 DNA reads TGCGCCAGCAGCTTGGACCAGCGAGCGAACACCGGGGAGCTGTTTTTT.

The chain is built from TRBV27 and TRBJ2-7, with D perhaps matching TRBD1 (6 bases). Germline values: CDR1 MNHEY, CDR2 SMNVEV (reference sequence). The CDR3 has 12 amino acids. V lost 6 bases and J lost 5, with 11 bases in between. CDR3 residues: CASRGGNHEQYF. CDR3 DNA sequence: TGTGCCAGCAGAGGGGGAAACCACGAGCAGTACTTC.

The CDR3 reads CASSQGLGNTEAFF. CDR3 DNA: TGTGCCAGCAGCCAGGGGCTGGGGAACACTGAAGCTTTCTTT. The genes are TRBV3-1 and TRBJ1-1; tentative D call: TRBD1 (5 bases). This CDR3 region has 14 residues. Germline V gene data show CDR1 as LGHDT and CDR2 as YNNKEL (reference sequence). V shed 3 bases and J shed 1 base, with 9 bases lying between them.

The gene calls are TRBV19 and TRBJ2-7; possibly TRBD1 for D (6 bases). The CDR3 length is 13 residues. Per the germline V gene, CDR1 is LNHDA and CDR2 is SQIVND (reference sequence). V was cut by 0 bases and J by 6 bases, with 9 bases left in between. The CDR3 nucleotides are TGTGCCAGTAGTATAGATCAGGGGAGCGAGCAGTACTTC. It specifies CASSIDQGSEQYF. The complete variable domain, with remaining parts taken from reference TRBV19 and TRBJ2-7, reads DGGITQSPKYLFRKEGQNVTLSCEQNLNHDAMYWYRQDPGQGLRLIYYSQIVNDFQKGDIAEGYSVSREKKESFPLTVTSAQKNPTAFYLCASSIDQGSEQYFGPGTRLTVT.

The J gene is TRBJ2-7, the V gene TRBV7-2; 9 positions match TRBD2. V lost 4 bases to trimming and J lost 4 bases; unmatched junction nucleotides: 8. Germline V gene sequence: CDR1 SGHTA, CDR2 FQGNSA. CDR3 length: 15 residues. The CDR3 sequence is CASSYGSGSAYEQYF. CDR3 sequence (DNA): TGTGCCAGCAGCTACGGTAGCGGGAGTGCGTACGAGCAGTACTTC.

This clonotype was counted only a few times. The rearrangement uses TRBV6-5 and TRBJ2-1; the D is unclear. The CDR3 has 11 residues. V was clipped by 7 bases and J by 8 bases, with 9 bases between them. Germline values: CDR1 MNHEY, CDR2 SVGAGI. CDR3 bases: TGTGCCAGCACGTATCGCGATGAGCAGTTCTTC. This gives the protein CASTYRDEQFF.

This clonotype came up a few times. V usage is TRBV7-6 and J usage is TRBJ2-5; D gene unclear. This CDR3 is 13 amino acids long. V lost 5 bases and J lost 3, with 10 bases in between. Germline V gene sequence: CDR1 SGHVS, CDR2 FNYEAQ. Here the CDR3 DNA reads TGTGCCAGCAGCCCCCGAGGTGAAGAGACCCAGTACTTC. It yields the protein CASSPRGEETQYF.

CDR3 in DNA: TGTGCCAGCAGCCAAGAAATACTAGTGGGAGGGCCCACAGATACGCAGTATTTT. Its protein product is CASSQEILVGGPTDTQYF. This sequence joins TRBV3-1 and TRBJ2-3; 7 bases match TRBD2. From germline, CDR1 is LGHDT and CDR2 YNNKEL (reference sequence). With V trimmed by 0 bases and J by 2 bases, 11 bases remained unmatched. This CDR3 spans 18 amino acids.

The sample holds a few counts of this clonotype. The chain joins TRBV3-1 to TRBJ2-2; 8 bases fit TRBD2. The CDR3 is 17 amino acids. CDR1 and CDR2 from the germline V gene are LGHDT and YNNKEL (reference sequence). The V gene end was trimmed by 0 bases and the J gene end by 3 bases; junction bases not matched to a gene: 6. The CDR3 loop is CASSQDPAGEYTGELFF. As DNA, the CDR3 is TGTGCCAGCAGCCAAGATCCAGCGGGAGAGTACACCGGGGAGCTGTTTTTT.

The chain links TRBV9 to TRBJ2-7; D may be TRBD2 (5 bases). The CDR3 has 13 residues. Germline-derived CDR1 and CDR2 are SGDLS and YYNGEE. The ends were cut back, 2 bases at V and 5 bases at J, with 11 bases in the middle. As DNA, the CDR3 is TGTGCCAGCAGCGTCGGCACTAGGAACGAGCAGTACTTC. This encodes CASSVGTRNEQYF.

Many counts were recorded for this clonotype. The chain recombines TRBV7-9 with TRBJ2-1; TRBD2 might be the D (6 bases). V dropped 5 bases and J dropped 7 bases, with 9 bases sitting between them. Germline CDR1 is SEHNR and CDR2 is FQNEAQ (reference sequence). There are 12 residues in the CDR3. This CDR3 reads CASSQRENEQFF. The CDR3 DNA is TGTGCCAGCAGCCAACGGGAGAATGAGCAGTTCTTC.

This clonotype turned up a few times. The CDR3 bases are TGCAGTGCTAGAACTTCCGGACTAGCGCTATCCTACGAGCAGTACTTC. Its protein is CSARTSGLALSYEQYF. This chain uses TRBV20-1 with TRBJ2-7, with TRBD2 identical over 9 bases. The CDR3 has 16 residues. The germline gives CDR1 DFQATT, CDR2 SNEGSKA (reference sequence). V was pared by 2 bases and J by 1 base, with 9 bases of the junction left unmatched.

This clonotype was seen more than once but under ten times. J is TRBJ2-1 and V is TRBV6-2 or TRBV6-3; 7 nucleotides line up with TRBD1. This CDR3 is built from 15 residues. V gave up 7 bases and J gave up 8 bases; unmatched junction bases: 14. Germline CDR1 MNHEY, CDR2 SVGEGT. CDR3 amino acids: CASKLRDSFWHEQFF. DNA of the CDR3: TGTGCCAGCAAACTCCGGGACAGTTTTTGGCATGAGCAGTTCTTC.

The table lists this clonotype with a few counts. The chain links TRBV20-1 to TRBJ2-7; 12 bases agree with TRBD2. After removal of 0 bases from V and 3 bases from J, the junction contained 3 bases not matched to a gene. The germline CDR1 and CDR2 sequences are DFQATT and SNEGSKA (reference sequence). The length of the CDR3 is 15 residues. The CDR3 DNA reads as TGCAGTGCTAGAGATGGACTAGCGGGAATCTACGAGCAGTACTTC. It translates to CSARDGLAGIYEQYF.